This T cell receptor beta chain was sequenced for a study of T-cell reconstitution after alpha-beta-depleted transplantation in children. Study observations and caveats: In some patients, recipient T cells and intrathymic progenitors surviving conditioning explained high day-60 diversity.

Preparation of the TCRbeta library used unique molecular identifiers. TCRdb re-called the PCR reads with MiXCR, one entry per CDR3 protein. The table shows roughly 500,000 distinct CDR3 sequences, with about 11% occurring only once. The sample holds many counts of this clonotype. Its specificity is not known. V lost 4 bases, J lost 1 base, and 9 bases lay in between. CDR1 is SGHRS and CDR2 is YFSETQ in the germline V gene. The CDR3 length is 13 residues. The origin of this receptor is a child aged 2 to 15 with inherited bone marrow failure, due to receive a stem cell transplant. The genes are TRBV5-1 and TRBJ2-7; D is unresolved. Material: PBMCs, obtained before TCRalphabeta/CD19-depleted stem cell transplant. CDR3 sequence (DNA): TGCGCCAGCAGCCCCGGGTGGTCCTACGAGCAGTACTTC. Its translation: CASSPGWSYEQYF.